These 3 T cell receptor beta chains were sequenced from one sample in a study of blood T cell repertoires in COVID-19. Profiling relied on immunoSEQ multiplex PCR, and the TCRdb table lists in-frame clones only, not all of them. The sample holds around 380,000 clones, roughly 80% seen once. The material sequenced was peripheral blood. The receptor set was obtained from a human donor with acute or convalescent COVID-19. The donor label of this sample is uncertain.

The chain is built from TRBV11-3 and TRBJ1-4; a possible D gene is TRBD1 (5 bases). Trimming removed 3 bases from V and 4 bases from J, with 9 bases in between. The CDR3 has 14 residues. Germline V gives CDR1 SGHNT, CDR2 YENEEA. The CDR3 protein is CASSFDSRNEKLFF. DNA of the CDR3: TGTGCCAGCAGCTTCGACAGCCGTAATGAAAAACTGTTTTTT.

V usage is TRBV7-2 and J usage is TRBJ1-4, with a weak D call TRBD1 (5 bases). Germline loops: CDR1 SGHTA, CDR2 FQGNSA. The germline V and J ends were trimmed by 1 base and 8 bases, with 17 bases remaining between them. The CDR3 is 16 residues long. CDR3 residues: CASSLGAARAGEKLFF. CDR3 in DNA: TGTGCCAGCAGCTTAGGGGCGGCCAGGGCGGGGGAAAAACTGTTTTTT.

This rearrangement joins TRBV5-6 to TRBJ2-1; TRBD2 matches at 10 bases. J was trimmed by 8 bases and V by 4 bases; bases with no gene match: 12. The germline CDR1 and CDR2 sequences are SGHDT and YYEEEE. The CDR3 length is 16 residues. This chain's CDR3 is CASSLALAGAVDEQFF. The CDR3 coding sequence is TGTGCCAGCAGCCTAGCGCTAGCGGGAGCTGTAGATGAGCAGTTCTTC.